These T cell receptor beta chains were read from a single sample in a study of Ad26.COV2.S vaccination and SARS-CoV-2 variants. Here immunoSEQ multiplex PCR was the method, and the copy in TCRdb shows in-frame clones only, minus some. The table includes roughly 380,000 clones, about 85% detected once. The specimen comprised peripheral blood, sampled in a trial of Ad26.COV2.S vaccine versus placebo. Receptor source: a person between 18 and 60 years old who received the Ad26.COV2.S COVID-19 vaccine or a placebo. Each CDR3 is given with its conserved first and last residue. Fields, in order: V gene, D gene, J gene, clone size, CDR3 DNA, CDR3 protein. D genes are given only for firm matches. Clone size is stated in some rows and not others, as once, few, many or a class when expanded.

>TRBV5-1|-|TRBJ1-3|-
TGCGCCAGCAGCTTGGTGGGGTACGGAAACACCATATATTTT
CASSLVGYGNTIYF
>TRBV19|TRBD1|TRBJ2-3|-
TGTGCCAGTGGCCGGACAGGGGGCACAGATACGCAGTATTTT
CASGRTGGTDTQYF
>TRBV10-1|-|TRBJ2-3|-
TGCGCCAGCAGTGATGAAGCAGGGTTCCCAGGTGGGGATACGCAGTATTTT
CASSDEAGFPGGDTQYF
>TRBV11-3|-|TRBJ2-3|-
TGTGCCAGCAGCTCTGGGGGAAATACGCAGTATTTT
CASSSGGNTQYF
>TRBV30|TRBD2|TRBJ2-7|-
TGTGCCTGGAGTCCCTCACATCCCGGGACAGAGTGGACTAGCGCTTACTACGAGCAGTACTTC
CAWSPSHPGTEWTSAYYEQYF
>TRBV16|TRBD1|TRBJ1-1|-
TGTGCCAGCAGCCTACTAGGACAGGGACACGATGAAGCTTTCTTT
CASSLLGQGHDEAFF
>TRBV5-1|-|TRBJ2-2|-
TGCGCCAGCAGCTTGGAGACAAGGAACACCGGGGAGCTGTTTTTT
CASSLETRNTGELFF
>TRBV7-9|-|TRBJ2-6|once
TGTGCCAGCAGCTTAGCGTACGGGCTGCAGGCCAACGTCCTGACTTTC
CASSLAYGLQANVLTF
>TRBV4-3|-|TRBJ1-1|-
TGCGCCAGCAGCCAAGACGGGGGGCGAATGAACACTGAAGCTTTCTTT
CASSQDGGRMNTEAFF
>TRBV7-7|TRBD1|TRBJ2-7|once
TGTGCTAGCAGCTTTAGGCGGGACAGGGGGCGCGACGAGCAGTACTTC
CASSFRRDRGRDEQYF
>TRBV6-6|-|TRBJ1-6|-
TGTGCCAGCAGTTACGTACAGTATAATTCACCCCTCCACTTT
CASSYVQYNSPLHF
>TRBV19|TRBD2|TRBJ2-7|-
TGTGCCAGTAGTGTTAGCGGGAGCTACGAGCAGTACTTC
CASSVSGSYEQYF
>TRBV7-9|TRBD1|TRBJ1-1|once
TGTGCCAGCAGCCGGACAGGGGGCACTGAAGCTTTCTTT
CASSRTGGTEAFF
>TRBV29-1|-|TRBJ2-3|-
TGCAGCGTTCCGACTAGACCCTACACAGATACGCAGTATTTT
CSVPTRPYTDTQYF
>TRBV7-9|-|TRBJ1-3|few
TGTGCCAGCAGCTTAGAGAGTACTGGAAACACCATATATTTT
CASSLESTGNTIYF
>TRBV6-5|-|TRBJ1-2|few
TGTGCCAGCAGTTACGGGGGGGCTAATGGCTACACCTTC
CASSYGGANGYTF
>TRBV19|-|TRBJ2-1|-
TGTGCCAGTAGTTGGGACGCGGGGAAGCAGTTCTTC
CASSWDAGKQFF
>TRBV4-1|-|TRBJ1-5|-
TGCGCCAGCAGCCAAGAGTTCCCCGAGGGGAGTAGCAATCAGCCCCAGCATTTT
CASSQEFPEGSSNQPQHF
>TRBV3-1/TRBV3-2|-|TRBJ2-3|-
TGTGCCAGCAGCGATTTTCAGGATACGCAGTATTTT
CASSDFQDTQYF
>TRBV27|-|TRBJ1-4|once
TGTGCCAGCAGTCCTGACAGGCGCCGGGACGAAAAACTGTTTTTT
CASSPDRRRDEKLFF
>TRBV5-4|TRBD1|TRBJ2-1|-
TGTGCCAGCAGCCATATGACAGGGGGCTCCTACAATGAGCAGTTCTTC
CASSHMTGGSYNEQFF
>TRBV27|TRBD1|TRBJ1-6|-
TGTGCCAGCAGTTTGGGGCTACAGGGGAGCTCCTATAATTCACCCCTCCACTTT
CASSLGLQGSSYNSPLHF
>TRBV5-4|-|TRBJ2-5|-
TGTGCCAGCAGCTTGCAGAACCCAGGGATTGAGGAGACCCAGTACTTC
CASSLQNPGIEETQYF
>TRBV30|-|TRBJ2-3|-
TGTGCCTGGGGGGGAAAGCGCACCTCCACAGATACGCAGTATTTT
CAWGGKRTSTDTQYF
>TRBV9|TRBD2|TRBJ2-1|once
TGTGCCAGCAGCGCTCTAGCGGGGGGAAACAATGAGCAGTTCTTC
CASSALAGGNNEQFF
>TRBV27|TRBD1|TRBJ1-1|-
TGTGCCAGCAGTGGGCCAGGGGGCCGGGCTTTCTTT
CASSGPGGRAFF
>TRBV9|-|TRBJ2-3|-
TGTGCCAGCGGGGCTAGCGGCACAGATACGCAGTATTTT
CASGASGTDTQYF
>TRBV5-1|-|TRBJ1-1|-
TGCGCCAGCAGCTTCGAGAACACTGAAGCTTTCTTT
CASSFENTEAFF
>TRBV6-2/TRBV6-3|TRBD1|TRBJ1-2|few
TGTGCCAGCAGTACCCGGGACAGCGTGTACTATGGCTACACCTTC
CASSTRDSVYYGYTF
>TRBV29-1|TRBD1|TRBJ1-1|-
TGCAGCGTGGGGACAGGGGTCACTGAAGCTTTCTTT
CSVGTGVTEAFF
>TRBV29-1|-|TRBJ2-7|-
TGCAGCGTTGACCAGCGGACTACCTACGAGCAGTACTTC
CSVDQRTTYEQYF
>TRBV28|-|TRBJ2-7|-
TGTGCCAGCAGTTTACTAGCGGGACAGGGGTCCTACGAGCAGTACTTC
CASSLLAGQGSYEQYF
>TRBV3-1/TRBV3-2|-|TRBJ2-5|-
TGTGCCAGCAGCCAAGCGGGGAACACGTGGGAGACCCAGTACTTC
CASSQAGNTWETQYF
>TRBV18|-|TRBJ2-5|-
TGTGCCAGCTCACCACCTTGGGGGGTTGATTGGGAAGAGACCCAGTACTTC
CASSPPWGVDWEETQYF
>TRBV28|TRBD1|TRBJ2-7|-
TGTGCCAGCAGTCCCCCGGACAGGGCCGAGCAGTACTTC
CASSPPDRAEQYF
>TRBV2|TRBD1|TRBJ2-5|-
TGTGCCAGCAGGAGTAGGGACAGGGACGGACAGACCCAGTACTTC
CASRSRDRDGQTQYF
>TRBV7-9|-|TRBJ2-1|-
TGTGCCAGCAGCACTCGATATGCTGGTTTCGATGAGCAGTTCTTC
CASSTRYAGFDEQFF
>TRBV10-2|-|TRBJ2-1|few
TGCGCCAGCAGTGAGCGGCACAATGAGCAGTTCTTC
CASSERHNEQFF
>TRBV19|-|TRBJ1-5|few
TGTGCCAGTTGGGGGACCTTCGAGGCGGGCAATCAGCCCCAGCATTTT
CASWGTFEAGNQPQHF
>TRBV29-1|TRBD1|TRBJ2-1|-
TGCAGCGTTGAGGAGACAGGGTCTAGCTCCTACAATGAGCAGTTCTTC
CSVEETGSSSYNEQFF
>TRBV18|TRBD2|TRBJ2-5|-
TGTGCCAGCTCACCGCCGGGACTAGCGCAAGAGACCCAGTACTTC
CASSPPGLAQETQYF
>TRBV3-1/TRBV3-2|TRBD2|TRBJ2-1|-
TGTGCCAGCAGCCAAGACTGGCGGGGGTACAATGAGCAGTTCTTC
CASSQDWRGYNEQFF
>TRBV19|TRBD1|TRBJ1-5|few
TGTGCCAGTATTCATCCCCTTAGACGGGACAGGGATAGTCAGCCCCAGCATTTT
CASIHPLRRDRDSQPQHF
>TRBV9|-|TRBJ2-1|-
TGTGCCAGCAGCGTAGCTACGGCGAGGGGCACGCAGTTCTTC
CASSVATARGTQFF
>TRBV11-2|-|TRBJ2-2|-
TGTGCCAGCAGTCCCGCGGGGAGGAACACCGGGGAGCTGTTTTTT
CASSPAGRNTGELFF
>TRBV9|-|TRBJ2-2|-
TGTGCCAGCAGCGGCCTCGGGGAATTCGGCGGGGAGCTGTTTTTT
CASSGLGEFGGELFF
>TRBV7-2|-|TRBJ2-1|-
TGTGCCAGCAGACAAACCGGGACTGACTACAATGAGCAGTTCTTC
CASRQTGTDYNEQFF
>TRBV4-3|-|TRBJ2-7|-
TGCGCCAGCAGCCAAGATGGAGTCAGCCCTACCTACGAGCAGTACTTC
CASSQDGVSPTYEQYF
>TRBV7-2|TRBD2|TRBJ2-2|-
TGTGCCAGCAGCCCACGCAGCGGGAGGGCCTCCGGGGAGCTGTTTTTT
CASSPRSGRASGELFF
>TRBV5-1|-|TRBJ1-1|-
TGCGCCAGCAGCCCCCGACAGCGGAACACTGAAGCTTTCTTT
CASSPRQRNTEAFF